This T cell receptor beta chain was profiled in a study of blood T cell repertoires in COVID-19. CDR1 KGHSH and CDR2 LQKENI come from the germline V gene. The length of the CDR3 is 15 residues. After removal of 5 bases from V and 7 bases from J, the junction contained 10 bases not matched to a gene. Clones were read by immunoSEQ multiplex PCR, and TCRdb kept only the in-frame ones, dropping some. The sample lists 350,000 to 450,000 clones; more than 75% were seen once. A few counts support this clone. Sequences were obtained from peripheral blood. This receptor was obtained from a woman aged 55-69 years with COVID-19, enrolled during active disease. The genes are TRBV18 and TRBJ2-1, with 8 bases aligning to TRBD2. The CDR3 is CASSDGLAGGNEQFF. The CDR3 bases are TGTGCCAGCTCAGACGGACTAGCAGGTGGGAATGAGCAGTTCTTC.